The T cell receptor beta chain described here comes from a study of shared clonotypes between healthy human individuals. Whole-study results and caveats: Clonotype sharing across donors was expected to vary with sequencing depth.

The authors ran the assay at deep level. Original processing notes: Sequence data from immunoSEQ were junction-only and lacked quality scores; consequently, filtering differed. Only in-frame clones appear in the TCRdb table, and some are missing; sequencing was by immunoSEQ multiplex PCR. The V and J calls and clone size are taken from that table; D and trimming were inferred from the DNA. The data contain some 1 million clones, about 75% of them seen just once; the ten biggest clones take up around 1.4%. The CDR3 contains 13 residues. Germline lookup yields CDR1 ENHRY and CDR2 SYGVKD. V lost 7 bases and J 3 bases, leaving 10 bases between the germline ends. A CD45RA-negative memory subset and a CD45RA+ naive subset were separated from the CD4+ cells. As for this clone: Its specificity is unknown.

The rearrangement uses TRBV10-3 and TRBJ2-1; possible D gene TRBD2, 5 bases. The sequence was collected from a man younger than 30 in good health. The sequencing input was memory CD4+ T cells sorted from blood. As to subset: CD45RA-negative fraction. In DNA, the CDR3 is TGTGCCATCACCGCGGGTAGCTACAATGAGCAGTTCTTC. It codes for CAITAGSYNEQFF.